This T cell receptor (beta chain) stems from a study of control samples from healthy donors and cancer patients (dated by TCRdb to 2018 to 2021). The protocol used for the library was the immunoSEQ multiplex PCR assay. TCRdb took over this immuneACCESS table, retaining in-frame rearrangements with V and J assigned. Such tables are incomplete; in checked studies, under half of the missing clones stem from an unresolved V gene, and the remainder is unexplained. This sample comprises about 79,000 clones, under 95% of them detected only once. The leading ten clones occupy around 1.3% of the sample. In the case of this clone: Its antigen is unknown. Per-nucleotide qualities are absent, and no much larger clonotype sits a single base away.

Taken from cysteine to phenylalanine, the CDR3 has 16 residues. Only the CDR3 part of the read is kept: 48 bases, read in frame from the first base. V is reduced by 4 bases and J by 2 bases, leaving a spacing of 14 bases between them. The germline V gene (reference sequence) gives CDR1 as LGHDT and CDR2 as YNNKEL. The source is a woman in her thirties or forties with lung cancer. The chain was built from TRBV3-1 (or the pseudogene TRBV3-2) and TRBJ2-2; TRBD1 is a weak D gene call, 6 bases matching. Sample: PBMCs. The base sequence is TGTGCCAGCAGCCGTGGGACACCTAAAAACACCGGGGAGCTGTTTTTT. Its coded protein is CASSRGTPKNTGELFF.